These 21 T cell receptor beta chains originate from one sample sequenced in a study of T cell responses to AZD1222 COVID-19 vaccine. Profiling relied on immunoSEQ multiplex PCR, and the TCRdb table lists in-frame clones only, not all of them. The sample has roughly 84,000 clones; nearly 90% are singletons. The sample was peripheral blood, taken on day 0 of AZD1222 vaccination. Receptor source: an adult in good health.

The chain carries TRBV3-1 (or the pseudogene TRBV3-2) and TRBJ2-3; D is possibly TRBD2 (5 bases). Germline loops: CDR1 LGHDT, CDR2 YNNKEL (reference sequence). The CDR3 sequence is 14 residues long. Trimming cost V 0 bases and J 5 bases, with 9 bases left between them. The CDR3 region is CASSQDRGGDTQYF. The CDR3 DNA reads as TGTGCCAGCAGCCAAGATCGCGGAGGAGATACGCAGTATTTT.

V is TRBV5-7 and J is TRBJ1-2, with TRBD1 as a possible D gene (5 bases). TRBV5-7 is noted as an ORF with a role that remains uncertain. This CDR3 comprises 15 residues. V was trimmed by 6 bases and J by 0 bases, leaving 15 bases between them. The CDR3 nucleotides are TGTGCCAGCAACTGGTGCGGGGGAGCTAACTATGGCTACACCTTC. Encoded protein: CASNWCGGANYGYTF.

CDR3 coding DNA: TGTGCCAGTAGTATAGGCGAGACAGGGGTTGGTCAGCCCCAGCATTTT. It codes for CASSIGETGVGQPQHF. The gene calls are TRBV19 and TRBJ1-5; 8 bases agree with TRBD1. Germline CDR1 is LNHDA and CDR2 is SQIVND (reference sequence). Trimming at V came to 1 base and at J to 6 bases, leaving 8 bases not matched to a gene. This CDR3 is built from 16 residues.

The J gene is TRBJ2-5, the V gene TRBV7-2; the D is unclear. CDR3 length: 14 residues. Trimming stripped 3 bases from V and 4 bases from J, with 12 bases between. Looked up from germline, CDR1 is SGHTA and CDR2 is FQGNSA. CDR3 loop: CASSFFGMGETQYF. In nucleotides, the CDR3 is TGTGCCAGCAGCTTTTTTGGGATGGGAGAGACCCAGTACTTC.

V gene TRBV5-4 combines with J gene TRBJ2-7, with TRBD1 matching 8 bases. CDR1 is SGHNT, CDR2 YYREEE, per germline (reference sequence). The CDR3 has 15 residues. Unmatched junction bases numbered 5, after V lost 0 bases and J lost 3 bases. For the CDR3, the DNA is TGTGCCAGCAGCTTGGGGAGGGGACAGGACTACGAGCAGTACTTC. Translated, it gives CASSLGRGQDYEQYF.

The V call is TRBV5-4, the J call TRBJ2-5; D not certain. Trimming shortened V by 3 bases and J by 5 bases, and 8 bases separated the two germline ends. Germline V gene lookup returns CDR1 SGHNT and CDR2 YYREEE (reference sequence). The CDR3 length is 12 residues. CDR3 nucleotides: TGTGCCAGCAGCTCCGTTCAGGAGACCCAGTACTTC. It yields the protein CASSSVQETQYF.

The V call is TRBV18, the J call TRBJ2-1; the D is unclear. Trimming removed 2 bases at V and 8 bases at J, with 7 bases between. The CDR3 spans 12 residues. The germline gives CDR1 KGHSH, CDR2 LQKENI. CDR3 sequence reads: CASSPGMDEQFF. CDR3 nucleotide sequence: TGTGCCAGCTCACCAGGGATGGATGAGCAGTTCTTC.

The J gene is TRBJ1-4, the V gene TRBV19; the D is unclear. Germline V lookup: CDR1 LNHDA, CDR2 SQIVND (reference sequence). The CDR3 contains 17 residues. Deletions cut 6 bases from V and 0 bases from J, with 17 bases between. CDR3 amino acids: CASSGYRSVSTNEKLFF. In DNA form, the CDR3 reads TGTGCCAGTAGCGGCTATAGGAGCGTTTCAACTAATGAAAAACTGTTTTTT.

The chain employs TRBV7-9 and TRBJ2-3; D unclear. The CDR3 runs to 15 residues. Germline V lookup: CDR1 SEHNR, CDR2 FQNEAQ (reference sequence). Deletions cut 9 bases from V and 0 bases from J, with 16 bases between. The CDR3 DNA reads TGTGCCAGTACTTTTTCTCAGGCTAGCACAGATACGCAGTATTTT. It yields the protein CASTFSQASTDTQYF.

The genes are TRBV18 and TRBJ1-2; tentatively, D is TRBD1 (5 bases). Trimming removed 4 bases at V and 5 bases at J, with 17 bases between. CDR1 and CDR2 from the germline V gene are KGHSH and LQKENI. This CDR3 has 15 amino acids. The CDR3 reads CASSLWSPQAYGYTF. The CDR3 nucleotides read TGTGCCAGCTCACTCTGGTCGCCACAGGCATATGGCTACACCTTC.

The chain uses TRBV27 and TRBJ2-1; D gene unclear. CDR3 size: 15 residues. Germline CDR1 reads MNHEY; CDR2 reads SMNVEV (reference sequence). The V end was cut by 0 bases, the J end by 8 bases, with 14 bases between. This chain's CDR3 is CASSLSNPRRYEQFF. In DNA form, the CDR3 reads TGTGCCAGCAGTTTATCCAACCCTCGAAGATATGAGCAGTTCTTC.

The rearrangement joins TRBV19 to TRBJ1-2; D is perhaps TRBD1 (5 bases). CDR1 LNHDA and CDR2 SQIVND come from the germline V gene (reference sequence). V lost 0 bases, J lost 0 bases, and 14 bases lay in between. The CDR3 consists of 17 residues. CDR3 loop: CASSIDLRGPSNYGYTF. CDR3 in DNA: TGTGCCAGTAGTATAGATCTGAGGGGACCTTCTAACTATGGCTACACCTTC.

The rearrangement uses TRBV27 and TRBJ1-6; 9 nucleotides match TRBD1. Germline V gene lookup returns CDR1 MNHEY and CDR2 SMNVEV (reference sequence). This CDR3 contains 17 residues. Germline trimming cut 4 bases from V and 4 bases from J; bases unmatched to any gene: 8. The CDR3, as DNA: TGTGCCAGCAGTTACAAGACAGGGGGGGGGTATAATTCACCCCTCCACTTT. Residues: CASSYKTGGGYNSPLHF.

The V call is TRBV5-6, the J call TRBJ1-2, with TRBD1 matching over 10 bases. Germline CDR1 SGHDT, CDR2 YYEEEE. CDR3 length: 14 residues. J was trimmed by 4 bases and V by 4 bases; bases with no gene match: 4. This CDR3 reads CASSRQGAGYGYTF. The CDR3 DNA is TGTGCCAGCAGCAGACAGGGGGCAGGCTATGGCTACACCTTC.

The chain combines TRBV6-5 with TRBJ1-1; no firm D call. CDR3 length: 10 amino acids. CDR1 is MNHEY and CDR2 is SVGAGI in the germline V gene. Trimming took off 9 bases at V and 1 base at J, with 3 bases between the two ends. CDR3 DNA sequence: TGTGCCAGTTGGAACACTGAAGCTTTCTTT. Translating it yields CASWNTEAFF.

This rearrangement joins TRBV19 to TRBJ1-2, with unresolved D. Germline loops: CDR1 LNHDA, CDR2 SQIVND (reference sequence). V lost 4 bases to trimming and J lost 8 bases, with 11 bases between them. This CDR3 has 12 amino acids. The CDR3 DNA sequence: TGTGCCAGTAGTACCAGTGAGTTGGGCTACACCTTC. Translating gives CASSTSELGYTF.

This clone was seen a handful of times. The genes are TRBV30 and TRBJ1-3, with D perhaps TRBD1 (6 bases). The CDR3 covers 14 residues. CDR1 is GTSNPN and CDR2 is SVGIG in the germline V gene (reference sequence). The ends were cut back, 3 bases at V and 0 bases at J, with 9 bases in the middle. CDR3 loop: CAWRRTVSGNTIYF. CDR3 nucleotides: TGTGCCTGGAGGAGGACAGTCTCTGGAAACACCATATATTTT.

The chain links TRBV10-3 to TRBJ1-2; D possibly corresponds to TRBD1 (6 bases). This CDR3 is 14 amino acids long. Trimming left V 6 bases short and J 3 bases short, with 14 bases between. Germline V gene lookup returns CDR1 ENHRY and CDR2 SYGVKD. CDR3 loop: CAISPGAGDYGYTF. The CDR3 DNA follows: TGTGCCATCAGCCCAGGGGCCGGGGACTATGGCTACACCTTC.

J is TRBJ2-1 and V is TRBV5-1; 10 positions match TRBD2. Germline V lookup: CDR1 SGHRS, CDR2 YFSETQ. J lost 5 bases, V lost 4 bases, and 6 bases had no gene match. The length of the CDR3 is 15 residues. The CDR3 sequence is CASSSTSGINNEQFF. In nucleotides, the CDR3 is TGCGCCAGCAGCAGCACTAGCGGGATAAACAATGAGCAGTTCTTC.

This clone has only a few counts. CDR3 sequence (DNA): TGTGCCAGCTCACCACCGGGGACAGGGACCTACGAGCAGTACTTC. As protein: CASSPPGTGTYEQYF. V gene TRBV18 combines with J gene TRBJ2-7; TRBD1 matches at 9 bases. This CDR3 spans 15 amino acids. The V gene end was trimmed by 0 bases and the J gene end by 2 bases; junction bases not matched to a gene: 2. Germline V gene lookup returns CDR1 KGHSH and CDR2 LQKENI.

The chain is built from TRBV6-5 and TRBJ1-1; a possible D gene is TRBD1 (5 bases). The CDR3 consists of 14 residues. V lost 8 bases to trimming and J lost 5 bases, with 18 bases between them. In germline, CDR1 is MNHEY, CDR2 SVGAGI. The CDR3 spells CASRWGSPGTEAFF. In DNA, the CDR3 is TGTGCCAGCCGTTGGGGCTCACCGGGGACTGAAGCTTTCTTT.